Described below is a single TCR beta chain sequence and its context. Its antigen remains unidentified. No much larger clone is present one base from it, and per-base qualities are unavailable. The source of the sample is a study of blood T cell repertoires in COVID-19 (dated by TCRdb to about 2020). For context, the study as a whole: The collaborator samples originated in the United States, Italy and Spain and spanned the acute and convalescent phases of COVID-19. Samples came from the ongoing ImmuneRACE study (first 160 participants) plus 1,254 subjects from 6 global collaborators. A de-identified subject ID, COVID-19 status, age in years and sex were almost always included in the sample metadata. The dataset comprised deeply sampled blood TCRbeta repertoires from subjects exposed to, actively infected with, or recovered from COVID-19. Where available, HLA class I and class II types were taken from metadata supplied by the sample provider and were not determined by assay-based typing. The prospective study material was composed of cDNA or gDNA derived from T cells, B-cell-depleted T cells, or PBMCs. The repertoires were released in a freely available public database intended as a resource for research on the immune response to SARS-CoV-2.

Summary of the overall study and its limitations: Clinical and demographic metadata were provided uncurated, with the amount varying by source and participant.

V and J are truncated by 5 bases and 4 bases respectively, leaving an intervening sequence of 6 bases. The CDR3 sequence holds 12 residues, the cysteine and phenylalanine included. Solely the CDR3 DNA is kept, with 36 bases framed from the first base. Sequences MNHNY (CDR1) and SVGAGI (CDR2) are obtained from the germline V gene (reference sequence). Each collaborating institution followed its own protocols to collect whole blood in K2EDTA tubes. For TCRbeta analysis, collaborator samples were shipped as frozen whole blood, as isolated PBMCs, or as DNA extracted from either sample type. The immunoSEQ Assay, a bias-controlled multiplex PCR, was used to amplify TCRbeta CDR3 regions from genomic DNA. As for how the authors treated the data: The number of nucleated cells in each sample was estimated from the amplification of reference gene primers within the assay. Sequence reads were collapsed and filtered to measure the absolute abundance of every unique TCRbeta CDR3 rearrangement. For each sample, productive Simpson clonality was calculated by taking the square root of Simpson's diversity index across productive rearrangements. TCRdb re-hosts the immuneACCESS table, in-frame sequences only. Its copies lack some clones; in the studies checked, an unresolved V gene accounts for under half of them, and the cause for the rest is not known. That table supplies the V and J calls and clone size; D and trimming were determined from the DNA. The sample records some 41,000 clones, approximately 90% of which are singletons. The top ten clonotypes cover around 9.1% of the sample.

This clonotype originated in an elderly woman with active COVID-19. The sequenced material came from peripheral blood. This chain joins TRBV6-6 to TRBJ1-5; the D gene remains uncertain. The encoded CDR3 is CASSPTNQPQHF. The DNA is TGTGCCAGCAGTCCCACAAATCAGCCCCAGCATTTT.